This T cell receptor beta chain was recovered during a study of blood T cell repertoires in COVID-19. Looking at the study overall: The samples span acute and convalescent COVID-19 from the United States, Italy and Spain. PBMCs, B-cell-depleted T cells, or T cells provided the cDNA or gDNA that made up the material.

As handled by the study authors: Amplifying reference gene primers gave estimates of nucleated cell counts. Clones were read by immunoSEQ multiplex PCR, and TCRdb kept only the in-frame ones, dropping some. Clone size and V and J calls were adopted from that table, with D and trimming inferred from the DNA. The profile shows 15,000 to 20,000 clones, around 91% of them singletons. CDR3 length: 13 residues. The germline V gene has CDR1 SGHDT and CDR2 YYEEEE. Trimming left V 2 bases short and J 7 bases short, with 13 bases between. Input material: peripheral blood. The source is a man aged 55-75 years with active COVID-19. The chain couples TRBV5-6 to TRBJ2-7; D might be TRBD1 (5 bases). CDR3 sequence (DNA): TGTGCCAGCAGCTTCTGGGGCAGTGAGGAGCAGTACTTC. Its translation: CASSFWGSEEQYF.